The sequence of this TCR beta chain was determined in a study of control samples from healthy donors and cancer patients. This clone appeared a single time. V shed 0 bases, J shed 3 bases, and the junction held 6 bases outside the gene matches. CDR1 and CDR2 from the germline V gene are SEHNR and FQNEAQ (reference sequence). There are 16 residues in the CDR3. Generated by immunoSEQ multiplex PCR, the TCRdb table keeps only in-frame clones and is missing some. This table holds roughly 400,000 clones, approximately 90% found once. The TCR was taken from a man between 35 and 55 years old with head and neck cancer. The V call is TRBV7-9, the J call TRBJ2-7; TRBD2 matches at 9 bases. The sample was PBMCs. The CDR3: CASSLASAGGHYEQYF. The CDR3 nucleotides read TGTGCCAGCAGCTTAGCGTCTGCGGGGGGGCACTACGAGCAGTACTTC. Variable domain in full (rest from reference TRBV7-9 and TRBJ2-7): DTGVSQNPRHKITKRGQNVTFRCDPISEHNRLYWYRQTLGQGPEFLTYFQNEAQLEKSRLLSDRFSAERPKGSFSTLEIQRTEQGDSAMYLCASSLASAGGHYEQYFGPGTRLTVT.